This T cell receptor beta chain was obtained from a study of shared clonotypes between healthy human individuals. CDR1 and CDR2 (germline): MNHEY, SMNVEV (reference sequence). V lost 2 bases, J lost 4 bases, and 7 bases stayed unmatched. There are 17 residues in the CDR3. The study, taken as a whole, reports: On the whole, naive subsets had larger estimated richness than memory subsets had.

Naive CD8 cells lacked CD45RO and underwent positive selection for CCR7, leaving out terminally differentiated effector memory CD45RA+ cells. Deep was the level at which the assay was run. The assay was immunoSEQ multiplex PCR, and TCRdb's table has in-frame clones only and misses some. Among about 2,200,000 clones listed, approximately 94% were seen once. With respect to this clone: Its target is not known.

This clonotype was sampled from a man younger than 30 in good health. Some clones in this sample may be carry-over from other donors' samples. The sequenced sample consisted of naive CD8+ T cells from PBMCs. V usage is TRBV27 and J usage is TRBJ2-5; 13 bases align to TRBD2. CDR3: CASSLVGLAGVGETQYF. CDR3 DNA: TGTGCCAGCAGTTTAGTAGGACTAGCGGGAGTTGGAGAGACCCAGTACTTC.